This TCR beta chain was identified during a study of T-cell memory formation after mild COVID-19. For the study at large: Most TCR clusters belonged to a single donor.

TCRdb passed the 5' RACE reads through MiXCR, listing each CDR3 protein once. The sample shows over 120,000 distinct CDR3 sequences, 5.5% to 7% of them seen only once. Trimming removed 5 bases from V and 0 bases from J, with 14 bases in between. The CDR3 spans 17 residues. The sample consisted of PBMCs or a T cell subset sorted from them (not recorded which). This sequence joins TRBV12-3 or TRBV12-4 and TRBJ2-6; D unresolved. The receptor comes from an adult woman who had mild COVID-19 (a few samples of this study predate the infection). Cell type and time point are not known. The CDR3 nucleotides are TGTGCCAGCAGTCCTAGGCTCTTAAGCTCTGGGGCCAACGTCCTGACTTTC. The encoded protein is CASSPRLLSSGANVLTF.